The 18 T cell receptor beta chains given below trace back to one sample, sequenced in a study of CD8 T cells in Susac syndrome. The RNA, about 0.45 to 1 ug, was put through reverse transcription using random hexamers. TCRdb redid the calling of the immunoSEQ multiplex PCR reads with MiXCR, one entry per CDR3 protein. The sample has fewer than 140,000 distinct CDR3 sequences; 94% are singletons. Material for sequencing was CD8+ T cells from PBMCs. The receptor set was obtained from a human donor with Susac syndrome.

This clonotype showed up just once. The gene calls are TRBV15 and TRBJ2-3; the match to TRBD1 covers 9 bases. The CDR3 sequence is 16 residues long. V shed 2 bases and J 3 bases; nucleotides not matched to a gene: 6. Germline CDR1 is LNHNV and CDR2 is YYDKDF (reference sequence). The CDR3 nucleotides read TGTGCCACCAGCAGAAACCTACAGGGGGCTACAGATACGCAGTATTTT. Translating gives CATSRNLQGATDTQYF.

The chain is built from TRBV28 and TRBJ2-7; D is perhaps TRBD1 or TRBD2 (5 bases each). This CDR3 is 14 amino acids long. The germline V gene encodes CDR1 MDHEN and CDR2 SYDVKM. The ends were cut back, 3 bases at V and 3 bases at J, with 12 bases in the middle. CDR3 bases: TGTGCCAGCAGTTTCGGGGACGGAAACTACGAGCAGTACTTC. Translated, it gives CASSFGDGNYEQYF. Based on the CDR3 plus reference TRBV28 and TRBJ2-7, the full variable domain is DVKVTQSSRYLVKRTGEKVFLECVQDMDHENMFWYRQDPGLGLRLIYFSYDVKMKEKGDIPEGYSVSREKKERFSLILESASTNQTSMYLCASSFGDGNYEQYFGPGTRLTVT.

This chain connects TRBV20-1 to TRBJ2-1, with 11 nucleotides matching TRBD2. The V gene's germline CDR1 is DFQATT and CDR2 SNEGSKA (reference sequence). V gave up 3 bases and J gave up 7 bases; unmatched junction bases: 5. The CDR3 has 14 amino acids. As DNA, the CDR3 is TGCAGTGCTAGCAGGCTAGCGGGGGGTAATGAGCAGTTCTTC. It is translated as CSASRLAGGNEQFF.

The chain is built from TRBV4-2 and TRBJ1-1; D ambiguous. Trimming shortened V by 4 bases and J by 1 base, and 22 bases separated the two germline ends. CDR1 and CDR2 (germline): LGHNA, YNFKEQ. The CDR3 loop spans 18 amino acids. The CDR3 is CASSRSGPLTLGNTEAFF. CDR3 coding DNA: TGTGCCAGCAGCCGTAGCGGGCCGTTGACGTTGGGGAACACTGAAGCTTTCTTT.

The chain has TRBV7-6 and TRBJ2-7; no clear D gene. The germline CDR1 and CDR2 sequences are SGHVS and FNYEAQ. The V end lost 1 base, the J end lost 7 bases, and 11 bases lay between the germline ends. The CDR3 runs to 13 residues. The CDR3 reads CASSLGPEGEQYF. The CDR3 DNA reads as TGTGCCAGCAGCTTAGGGCCGGAAGGAGAGCAGTACTTC.

The chain recombines TRBV21-1 with TRBJ1-2. TRBV21-1 is deemed a pseudogene. The CDR3 contains 12 residues. This CDR3 is CASSGRPYGYTF. In nucleotides, the CDR3 is TGTGCCAGCAGTGGACGGCCCTATGGCTACACCTTC.

The chain employs TRBV5-4 and TRBJ2-3; 8 positions agree with TRBD2. Germline-derived CDR1 and CDR2 are SGHNT and YYREEE (reference sequence). V lost 5 bases and J lost 2; bases outside the gene matches: 7. The CDR3 totals 15 residues. The DNA for the CDR3 is TGTGCCAGCAGACCCAGCGGGGGCTACACAGATACGCAGTATTTT. Protein product: CASRPSGGYTDTQYF.

The chain employs TRBV7-9 and TRBJ2-7, with D perhaps matching TRBD1 (6 bases). The CDR3 extends over 11 amino acids. Trimming removed 5 bases at V and 7 bases at J, with 9 bases between. Germline V gives CDR1 SEHNR, CDR2 FQNEAQ (reference sequence). This CDR3 is CASSHTGEQYF. Written as DNA, the CDR3 is TGTGCCAGCAGCCACACAGGGGAGCAGTACTTC.

The V and J genes are TRBV5-4 and TRBJ1-4; D perhaps matches TRBD1 (5 bases). This CDR3 region has 13 residues. Germline V gene data show CDR1 as SGHNT and CDR2 as YYREEE (reference sequence). With 3 bases removed from V and 5 bases from J, the gap between germline ends came to 8 bases. In nucleotides, the CDR3 is TGTGCCAGCAGCTCGACAGAGAATGAAAAACTGTTTTTT. Translated, it gives CASSSTENEKLFF.

V gene TRBV5-8 combines with J gene TRBJ1-6; 7 bases match TRBD1. The length of the CDR3 is 17 residues. The V gene's germline CDR1 is SGHTS and CDR2 YDEGEE. After removal of 3 bases from V and 7 bases from J, the junction contained 13 bases not matched to a gene. This chain's CDR3 is CASSSTHGTEVNSPLHF. CDR3 nucleotide sequence: TGTGCCAGCAGCTCCACCCACGGGACAGAAGTGAATTCACCCCTCCACTTT.

The V gene is TRBV12-3 or TRBV12-4, the J gene TRBJ2-3; 10 bases are shared with TRBD2. The J segment lost 4 bases and the V segment lost 7 bases, leaving 5 bases of the junction unmatched. This CDR3 has 14 residues. The CDR3, as DNA: TGTGCCAGCACTCGAAGCGGGGGGGCAGATACGCAGTATTTT. Translated: CASTRSGGADTQYF.

This sequence joins TRBV19 and TRBJ1-1; 10 positions agree with TRBD1. Germline V gene sequence: CDR1 LNHDA, CDR2 SQIVND (reference sequence). The CDR3 totals 11 residues. V was clipped by 8 bases and J by 8 bases; unmatched bases: 2. The CDR3 nucleotides read TGTGCCAGTTGGGACAGGGGAGAAGCTTTCTTT. Protein: CASWDRGEAFF.

The chain is built from TRBV23-1 and TRBJ2-1; 7 bases are shared with TRBD1. TRBV23-1 is annotated as an ORF whose role is uncertain. V was pared by 2 bases and J by 8 bases, with 9 bases of the junction left unmatched. This CDR3 has 15 amino acids. The CDR3 spells CASSQKGARGDEQFF. CDR3 DNA sequence: TGCGCCAGCAGTCAAAAGGGGGCAAGGGGTGATGAGCAGTTCTTC.

This chain uses TRBV5-4 with TRBJ2-1, with unresolved D. Germline V CDR1 and CDR2: SGHNT, YYREEE (reference sequence). V was pared by 0 bases and J by 1 base, with 5 bases between. There are 14 residues in the CDR3. In DNA form, the CDR3 reads TGTGCCAGCAGCTTGGGCAAGTCCTACAATGAGCAGTTCTTC. This gives the protein CASSLGKSYNEQFF.

The V call is TRBV20-1, the J call TRBJ1-1, with D perhaps TRBD1 (5 bases). V was shortened by 5 bases and J by 3 bases, with 10 bases between the two germline ends. Germline V gene data show CDR1 as DFQATT and CDR2 as SNEGSKA (reference sequence). The CDR3 loop spans 12 amino acids. CDR3 nucleotides: TGCAGTGCTCGGTTAGGGGACACTGAAGCTTTCTTT. It codes for CSARLGDTEAFF.

The V call is TRBV5-1, the J call TRBJ2-7; perhaps TRBD2 as D (5 bases). Germline CDR1 and CDR2: SGHRS and YFSETQ. The CDR3 sequence is 14 residues long. Trimming took off 0 bases at V and 2 bases at J, with 9 bases between the two ends. The CDR3 DNA sequence: TGCGCCAGCAGCTTGGGGAGCGGCCCCTACGAGCAGTACTTC. Encoded protein: CASSLGSGPYEQYF.

This chain links TRBV20-1 with TRBJ2-2; D gene unclear. The CDR3 spans 14 residues. V lost 0 bases to trimming and J lost 6 bases, with 11 bases between them. Germline V CDR1 and CDR2: DFQATT, SNEGSKA (reference sequence). The CDR3 loop reads CSARDGSNPGELFF. Written as DNA, the CDR3 is TGCAGTGCTAGAGATGGAAGCAACCCCGGGGAGCTGTTTTTT.

The rearrangement joins TRBV27 to TRBJ2-1; D may be TRBD1 (5 bases). Germline loops: CDR1 MNHEY, CDR2 SMNVEV (reference sequence). The CDR3 is made up of 12 amino acids. V dropped 5 bases and J dropped 10 bases, with 12 bases sitting between them. Here the CDR3 reads CASSGTGREQFF. CDR3 sequence (DNA): TGTGCCAGCAGTGGCACAGGCCGAGAGCAGTTCTTC.